These 21 T cell receptor beta chains originate from one sample sequenced in a study of beta chain features in type 1 diabetes. Expressed TCRB transcripts were sequenced, since all the RNA that had been isolated was reverse transcribed. TCRdb's copy holds only in-frame clones and misses some; the assay was immunoSEQ multiplex PCR. The repertoire consists of hundreds of thousands of clones, with over 12% occurring once and the leading ten covering less than 0.04%. Study findings and constraints: When Type 1 diabetes patients were examined, their TCRB CDR3s proved moderately but significantly shorter in all four CD4+ subsets.

What these receptors recognize is not known. The sample comprised naive CD4+ T cells from blood. Receptors originate from a young man with type 1 diabetes.

With respect to this clone: Other DNA variants within this sample encode the same CDR3. The J gene is TRBJ2-1, the V gene TRBV18, with D unclear. Looked up from germline, CDR1 is KGHSH and CDR2 is LQKENI. The V gene lost 3 bases and the J gene lost 6 bases, with 3 bases spanning the gap. The CDR3 covers 11 residues. The CDR3 loop is CASSPGNEQFF. In DNA form, the CDR3 reads TGTGCCAGCTCACCGGGCAATGAGCAGTTCTTC.

J is TRBJ2-7 and V is TRBV6-5, with no clear D. Between the trimmed V and J ends, which lost 6 bases and 4 bases, there was a span of 16 bases. From germline, CDR1 is MNHEY and CDR2 SVGAGI. This CDR3 region has 14 residues. The CDR3 DNA sequence: TGTGCCAGCAGATTAAGTGGTCGGATATACGAGCAGTACTTC. Translating it yields CASRLSGRIYEQYF.

This clone was recorded once. The rearrangement joins TRBV27 to TRBJ1-2; D is possibly TRBD1 (6 bases). The ends were cut back, 3 bases at V and 0 bases at J, with 20 bases in the middle. Looked up from germline, CDR1 is MNHEY and CDR2 is SMNVEV (reference sequence). CDR3 length: 18 residues. The CDR3 DNA sequence: TGTGCCAGCAGTTTGGTGATGTCGGGGGGCACCTCTAACTATGGCTACACCTTC. This gives the protein CASSLVMSGGTSNYGYTF.

The chain employs TRBV7-9 and TRBJ2-5; perhaps TRBD1 as D (6 bases). The CDR3 totals 15 residues. Germline CDR1 is SEHNR and CDR2 is FQNEAQ (reference sequence). V was trimmed by 6 bases and J by 4 bases, leaving 18 bases between them. The CDR3 is CASRLGAGAGETQYF. The CDR3 nucleotides read TGTGCCAGCAGACTAGGGGCAGGGGCCGGAGAGACCCAGTACTTC.

This clone came up a few times. The rearrangement links TRBV6-5 to TRBJ2-3; a possible D gene is TRBD2 (6 bases). V dropped 3 bases and J dropped 0 bases, with 7 bases sitting between them. Germline V gene data show CDR1 as MNHEY and CDR2 as SVGAGI. The CDR3 is 14 residues long. CDR3 coding DNA: TGTGCCAGCAGTTATCGGGGGAGCACAGATACGCAGTATTTT. Translating it yields CASSYRGSTDTQYF.

There are a few counts of this clone. This chain uses TRBV30 with TRBJ1-1; 7 bases fit TRBD1. V lost 1 base and J lost 7; bases outside the gene matches: 6. The CDR3 spans 13 residues. The germline CDR1 and CDR2 sequences are GTSNPN and SVGIG (reference sequence). The CDR3 here is CAWSDTGQNEAFF. Written as DNA, the CDR3 is TGTGCCTGGAGTGATACGGGACAGAATGAAGCTTTCTTT.

The J gene is TRBJ2-5, the V gene TRBV27, with TRBD2 identical over 10 bases. There are 16 residues in the CDR3. Trimming took 5 bases from V and 4 from J; bases not matched to a gene: 10. CDR1 and CDR2 (germline): MNHEY, SMNVEV (reference sequence). The CDR3 region is CASSPSAASGRETQYF. CDR3 sequence (DNA): TGTGCCAGCAGTCCCTCAGCGGCTAGCGGGAGAGAGACCCAGTACTTC.

The chain carries TRBV28 and TRBJ2-5; 9 nucleotides match TRBD1. The CDR3 is made up of 14 amino acids. Germline values: CDR1 MDHEN, CDR2 SYDVKM. V lost 8 bases to trimming and J lost 2 bases; unmatched junction nucleotides: 6. The CDR3 DNA follows: TGTGCCAGCCGGACAGGGGCCTTACAAGAGACCCAGTACTTC. Protein product: CASRTGALQETQYF.

The chain's CDR3 is CASSRPPADYGYTF. DNA of the CDR3: TGTGCCAGCAGCCGTCCTCCCGCGGACTATGGCTACACCTTC. The genes are TRBV7-2 and TRBJ1-2; D call uncertain. The germline gives CDR1 SGHTA, CDR2 FQGNSA. V lost 5 bases and J 3 bases, leaving 13 bases between the germline ends. This CDR3 spans 14 amino acids.

This clone was counted a few times. The chain combines TRBV29-1 with TRBJ2-3, with D perhaps given as TRBD1 or TRBD2 (6 bases each). The V end was cut by 4 bases, the J end by 2 bases, with 13 bases between. Germline loops: CDR1 SQVTM, CDR2 ANQGSEA. This CDR3 comprises 14 residues. CDR3 in DNA: TGCAGCGTTGCTGCAGGGGACTCCACAGATACGCAGTATTTT. Its protein is CSVAAGDSTDTQYF.

The chain recombines TRBV6-6 with TRBJ2-1; unclear D gene. CDR1 is MNHNY and CDR2 is SVGAGI in the germline V gene (reference sequence). V lost 7 bases and J lost 8, with 18 bases in between. The CDR3 is 14 residues long. The DNA of the CDR3 is TGTGCCAGCACTCCGGTGGCTAGAGTAGATGAGCAGTTCTTC. It codes for CASTPVARVDEQFF.

The chain has TRBV29-1 and TRBJ2-7; TRBD1 matches at 7 bases. Germline V gene sequence: CDR1 SQVTM, CDR2 ANQGSEA. The J segment lost 4 bases and the V segment lost 5 bases, leaving 8 bases of the junction unmatched. The CDR3 length is 13 residues. Here the CDR3 reads CSVTRQGFYEQYF. DNA of the CDR3: TGCAGCGTTACGAGACAGGGTTTTTACGAGCAGTACTTC.

This clone turned up a few times. V is TRBV5-6 and J is TRBJ2-7; tentatively, D is TRBD2 (5 bases). The V end was cut by 7 bases, the J end by 5 bases, with 10 bases between. From germline, CDR1 is SGHDT and CDR2 YYEEEE. The CDR3 has 11 residues. The CDR3 spells CASARGDEQYF. The CDR3 bases are TGTGCCAGCGCCCGGGGAGACGAGCAGTACTTC.

This clone was counted only a few times. The CDR3 region is CASSFGLAGQETQYF. Here the CDR3 DNA reads TGCGCCAGCAGCTTCGGACTAGCGGGCCAAGAGACCCAGTACTTC. The gene calls are TRBV4-1 and TRBJ2-5; 11 bases map to TRBD2. V lost 5 bases and J lost 1; bases outside the gene matches: 3. Per germline, CDR1 MGHRA and CDR2 YSYEKL. The CDR3 runs 15 residues.

This clone was found a few times. Different DNA sequences within this sample yield the same CDR3. The chain uses TRBV2 and TRBJ2-1; D is uncertain. The V gene lost 5 bases and the J gene lost 4 bases, with 3 bases spanning the gap. There are 11 residues in the CDR3. Germline loops: CDR1 SNHLY, CDR2 FYNNEI. For the CDR3, the DNA is TGTGCCAGCAGTCTGTACAATGAGCAGTTCTTC. Translating it yields CASSLYNEQFF.

V is TRBV5-1 and J is TRBJ1-1, with TRBD1 matching over 8 bases. CDR3 length: 12 residues. Germline values: CDR1 SGHRS, CDR2 YFSETQ. The V gene end was trimmed by 4 bases and the J gene end by 9 bases; junction bases not matched to a gene: 5. The CDR3 spells CASSPGQGKAFF. CDR3 nucleotide sequence: TGCGCCAGCAGCCCCGGACAGGGTAAAGCTTTCTTT.

The chain couples TRBV6-6 to TRBJ1-5; D uncertain. CDR1 MNHNY and CDR2 SVGAGI come from the germline V gene (reference sequence). CDR3 size: 14 residues. The V end was cut by 6 bases, the J end by 2 bases, with 11 bases between. For the CDR3, the DNA is TGTGCCAGCAGGTTCCGACGGGGCAATCAGCCCCAGCATTTT. Protein sequence: CASRFRRGNQPQHF.

This clone was observed a few times. The J gene is TRBJ2-2, the V gene TRBV2, with unresolved D. V lost 6 bases and J lost 6, with 8 bases in between. The CDR3 covers 12 residues. Germline V gene lookup returns CDR1 SNHLY and CDR2 FYNNEI. CDR3 in amino acids: CASSRPPGELFF. Here the CDR3 DNA reads TGTGCCAGCAGCCGACCCCCCGGGGAGCTGTTTTTT.

This clone occurred a few times. The rearrangement links TRBV7-3 to TRBJ2-7; 8 bases fit TRBD2. CDR1 and CDR2 (germline): SGHTA, FQGTGA. V lost 2 bases, J lost 3 bases, and 6 bases stayed unmatched. The CDR3 length is 15 residues. CDR3 amino acids: CASSLAGGQYYEQYF. The CDR3, as DNA: TGTGCCAGCAGCTTAGCGGGAGGACAGTACTACGAGCAGTACTTC.

V usage is TRBV30 and J usage is TRBJ2-4; D might be TRBD2 (6 bases). CDR1 and CDR2 (germline): GTSNPN, SVGIG (reference sequence). Trimming cost V 0 bases and J 5 bases, with 17 bases left between them. The CDR3 sequence is 16 residues long. The CDR3 region is CAWSVRGSDLENIQYF. The CDR3 DNA is TGTGCCTGGAGTGTACGGGGGTCGGACCTGGAAAACATTCAGTACTTC.

The table lists this clone with a few counts. The J gene is TRBJ2-1, the V gene TRBV5-4; 7 nucleotides line up with TRBD2. The germline V gene encodes CDR1 SGHNT and CDR2 YYREEE (reference sequence). This CDR3 has 15 residues. Germline trimming cut 4 bases from V and 0 bases from J; bases unmatched to any gene: 4. The CDR3 reads CASSRAGSSYNEQFF. The CDR3 DNA reads TGTGCCAGCAGCCGAGCGGGGAGCTCCTACAATGAGCAGTTCTTC. The variable domain in full, with the rest retrieved from reference TRBV5-4 and TRBJ2-1, is ETGVTQSPTHLIKTRGQQVTLRCSSQSGHNTVSWYQQALGQGPQFIFQYYREEENGRGNFPPRFSGLQFPNYSSELNVNALELDDSALYLCASSRAGSSYNEQFFGPGTRLTVL.